This T cell receptor beta chain was found in a study of post-analysis software for immune sequencing data. Study-wide points: Patients had higher frequencies than controls of about five TRBV segments, including TRBV5-6, TRBV5-1 and TRBV20-1.

Unique molecular identifiers were carried by the TCR beta cDNA libraries. The yield from roughly 1 to 10 million T cells was 500,000 or so cDNA molecules in total. TCRdb passed the PCR reads through MiXCR, listing each CDR3 protein once. The data contain about 540,000 distinct CDR3 sequences, under 40% of them singletons. V dropped 7 bases and J dropped 8; count of bases not matched to a gene: 7. The CDR3 contains 12 residues. The germline V gene encodes CDR1 SQVTM and CDR2 ANQGSEA. On this clonotype: The antigen is undetermined.

The TCR was taken from a girl aged 2-17 years with multiple sclerosis. This chain links TRBV29-1 with TRBJ1-2; 10 nucleotides agree with TRBD1. The sequencing sample was made of blood. The CDR3 nucleotides are TGCAGCGAAGGGACAGGGGTAGGAGGCTACACCTTC. The encoded protein is CSEGTGVGGYTF.